This TCR beta chain originates from a study of spatial heterogeneity in lung cancer. By share, this clonotype ranks as hyperexpanded. A library prepared for alpha chains yielded this beta chain as an off-target read; its size is of little meaning. As for time point: sample taken at primary tumor resection. A distinct unique molecular identifier was carried by each TCR cDNA molecule. Each CDR3 protein is one row after TCRdb ran MiXCR on the 5' RACE reads. The table includes over a hundred distinct CDR3 sequences, roughly 20% detected once. Sequenced here: normal lung tissue next to the tumor, sampled at surgery. The TCR comes from a male donor with early-stage non-small cell lung cancer.

CDR3 coding DNA: TGCAGCGTTGAGGGAGGGACTACCTACGAGCAGTACTTC. This codes for CSVEGGTTYEQYF. V and J are TRBV29-1 and TRBJ2-7, with 7 positions matching TRBD2. The CDR3 spans 13 residues. Losses at the gene ends were 3 bases for V and 2 bases for J; bases not matched to a gene: 4. The germline gives CDR1 SQVTM, CDR2 ANQGSEA.